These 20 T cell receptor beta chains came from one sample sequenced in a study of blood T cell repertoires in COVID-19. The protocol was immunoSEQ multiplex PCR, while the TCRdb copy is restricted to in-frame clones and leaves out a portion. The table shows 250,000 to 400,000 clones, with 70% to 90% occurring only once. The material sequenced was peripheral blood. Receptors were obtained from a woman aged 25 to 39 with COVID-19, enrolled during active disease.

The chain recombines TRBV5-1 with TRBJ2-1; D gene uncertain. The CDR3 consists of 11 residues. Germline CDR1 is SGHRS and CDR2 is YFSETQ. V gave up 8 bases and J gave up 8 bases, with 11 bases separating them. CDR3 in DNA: TGCGCCAGTCGTTGGCTTGATGAGCAGTTCTTC. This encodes CASRWLDEQFF.

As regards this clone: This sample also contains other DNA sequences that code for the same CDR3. The CDR3 protein is CAWSVQSNTEAFF. CDR3 nucleotide sequence: TGTGCCTGGAGTGTACAGTCAAACACTGAAGCTTTCTTT. The chain is built from TRBV30 and TRBJ1-1, with D uncertain. The CDR3 covers 13 residues. Germline lookup yields CDR1 GTSNPN and CDR2 SVGIG (reference sequence). The V gene lost 0 bases and the J gene lost 2 bases, with 7 bases spanning the gap.

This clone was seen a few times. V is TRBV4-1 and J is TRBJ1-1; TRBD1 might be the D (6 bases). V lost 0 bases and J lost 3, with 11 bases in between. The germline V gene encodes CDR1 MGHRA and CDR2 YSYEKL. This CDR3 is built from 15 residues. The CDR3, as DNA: TGCGCCAGCAGCCAAGACCCAGGGGAATACACTGAAGCTTTCTTT. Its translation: CASSQDPGEYTEAFF.

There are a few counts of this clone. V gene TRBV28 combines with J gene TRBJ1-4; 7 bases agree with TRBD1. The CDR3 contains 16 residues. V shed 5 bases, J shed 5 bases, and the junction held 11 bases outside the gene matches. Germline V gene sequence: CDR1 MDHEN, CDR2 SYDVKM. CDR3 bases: TGTGCCAGCAGTCGCCCTCGGACAGGACCAAATGAAAAACTGTTTTTT. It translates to CASSRPRTGPNEKLFF.

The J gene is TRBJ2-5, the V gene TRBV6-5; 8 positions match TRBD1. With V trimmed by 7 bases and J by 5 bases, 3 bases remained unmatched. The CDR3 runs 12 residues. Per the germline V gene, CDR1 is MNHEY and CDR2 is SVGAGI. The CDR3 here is CASNDRGETQYF. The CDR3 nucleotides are TGTGCCAGCAACGACAGGGGCGAGACCCAGTACTTC.

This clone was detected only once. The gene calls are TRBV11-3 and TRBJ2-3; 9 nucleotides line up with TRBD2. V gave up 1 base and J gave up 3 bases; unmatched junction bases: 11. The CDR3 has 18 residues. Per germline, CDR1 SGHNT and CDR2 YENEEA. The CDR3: CASSLGRIAGGRTDTQYF. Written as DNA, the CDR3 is TGTGCCAGCAGCTTAGGACGGATTGCGGGGGGGCGGACAGATACGCAGTATTTT. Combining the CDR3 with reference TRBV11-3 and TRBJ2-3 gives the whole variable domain EAGVVQSPRYKIIEKKQPVAFWCNPISGHNTLYWYLQNLGQGPELLIRYENEEAVDDSQLPKDRFSAERLKGVDSTLKIQPAELGDSAVYLCASSLGRIAGGRTDTQYFGPGTRLTVL.

The CDR3 bases are TGTGCCAGCAGCACAGATTTCGCAGGGCTCGAAAACACCATATATTTT. Protein: CASSTDFAGLENTIYF. The chain recombines TRBV7-9 with TRBJ1-3; the D gene is possibly TRBD1 (5 bases). The V and J ends lost 5 bases and 6 bases respectively, with 20 bases between them. The CDR3 runs 16 residues. Germline V gene lookup returns CDR1 SEHNR and CDR2 FQNEAQ (reference sequence).

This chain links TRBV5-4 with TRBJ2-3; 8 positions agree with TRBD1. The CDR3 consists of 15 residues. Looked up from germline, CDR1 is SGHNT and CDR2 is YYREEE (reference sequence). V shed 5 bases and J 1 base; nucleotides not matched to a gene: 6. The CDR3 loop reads CASRATGDRTDTQYF. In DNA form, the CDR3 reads TGTGCCAGCAGGGCGACAGGGGACCGCACAGATACGCAGTATTTT.

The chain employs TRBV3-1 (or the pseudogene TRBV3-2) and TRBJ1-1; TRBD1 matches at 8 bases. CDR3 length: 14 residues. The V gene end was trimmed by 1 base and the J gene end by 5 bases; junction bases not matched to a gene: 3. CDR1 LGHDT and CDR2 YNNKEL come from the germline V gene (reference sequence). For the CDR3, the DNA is TGTGCCAGCAGCCAAGGGGACAGGCGTACTGAAGCTTTCTTT. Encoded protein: CASSQGDRRTEAFF.

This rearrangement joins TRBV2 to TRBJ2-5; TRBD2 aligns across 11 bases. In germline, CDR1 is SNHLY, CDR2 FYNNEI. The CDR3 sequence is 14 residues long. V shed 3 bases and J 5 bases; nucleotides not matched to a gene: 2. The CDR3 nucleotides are TGTGCCAGCAGTGACGTAGCGGGGGGGGAGACCCAGTACTTC. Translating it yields CASSDVAGGETQYF.

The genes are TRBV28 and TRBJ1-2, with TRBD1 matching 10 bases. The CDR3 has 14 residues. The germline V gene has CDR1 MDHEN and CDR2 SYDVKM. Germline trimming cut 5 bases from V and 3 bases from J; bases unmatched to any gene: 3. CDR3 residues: CASSGTGAYYGYTF. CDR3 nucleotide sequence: TGTGCCAGCAGTGGGACAGGGGCTTACTATGGCTACACCTTC.

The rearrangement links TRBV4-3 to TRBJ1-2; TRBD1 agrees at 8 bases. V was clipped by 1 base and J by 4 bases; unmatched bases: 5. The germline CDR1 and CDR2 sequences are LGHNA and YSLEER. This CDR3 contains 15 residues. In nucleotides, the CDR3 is TGCGCCAGCAGCCAAGGGTCAGGGGGCCCCTATGGCTACACCTTC. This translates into CASSQGSGGPYGYTF.

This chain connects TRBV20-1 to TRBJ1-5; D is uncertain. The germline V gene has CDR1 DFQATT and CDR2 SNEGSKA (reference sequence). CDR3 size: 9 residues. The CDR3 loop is CRGHQPQHF. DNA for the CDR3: TGCAGGGGCCACCAGCCCCAGCATTTT.

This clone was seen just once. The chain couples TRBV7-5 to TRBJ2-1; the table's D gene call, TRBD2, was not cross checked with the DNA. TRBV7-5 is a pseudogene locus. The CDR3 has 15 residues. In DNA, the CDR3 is TGTGCCAGAATCCCCCGGGGGATGCAATACAATGAGCAGTTCTTC. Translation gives CARIPRGMQYNEQFF.

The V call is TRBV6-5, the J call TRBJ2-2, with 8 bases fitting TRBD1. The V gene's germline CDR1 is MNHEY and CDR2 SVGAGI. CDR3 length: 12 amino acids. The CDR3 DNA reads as TGTGCGACCAGACAGGGGAGAGGGGAGCTGTTTTTT. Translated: CATRQGRGELFF.

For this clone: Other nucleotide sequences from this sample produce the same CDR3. In DNA, the CDR3 is TGTGCCACCAGTGTTACAGTGAACTATGGCTACACCTTC. It specifies CATSVTVNYGYTF. This chain connects TRBV24-1 to TRBJ1-2; D is uncertain. This CDR3 has 13 residues. The ends were cut back, 5 bases at V and 2 bases at J, with 8 bases in the middle. CDR1 is KGHDR and CDR2 is SFDVKD in the germline V gene.

For the CDR3, the DNA is TGTGCCAGCAGCTTCCCGACAGGGGATGGCTACACCTTC. This encodes CASSFPTGDGYTF. The chain couples TRBV7-9 to TRBJ1-2; 8 bases agree with TRBD1. With 3 bases clipped from V and 6 bases from J, the junction kept 3 bases outside the gene matches. The germline CDR1 and CDR2 sequences are SEHNR and FQNEAQ (reference sequence). This CDR3 has 13 residues.

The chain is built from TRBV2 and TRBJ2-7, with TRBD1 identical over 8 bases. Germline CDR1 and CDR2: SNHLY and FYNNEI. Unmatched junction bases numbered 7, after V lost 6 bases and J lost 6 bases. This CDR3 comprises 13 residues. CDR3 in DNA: TGTGCCAGCAGGGACAGGGTGTACTTCGAGCAGTACTTC. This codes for CASRDRVYFEQYF.

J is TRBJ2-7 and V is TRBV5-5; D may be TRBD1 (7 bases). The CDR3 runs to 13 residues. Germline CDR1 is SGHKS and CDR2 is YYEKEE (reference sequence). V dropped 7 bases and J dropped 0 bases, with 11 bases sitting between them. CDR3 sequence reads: CASGRGDSYEQYF. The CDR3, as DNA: TGTGCCAGCGGCAGGGGGGACTCCTACGAGCAGTACTTC.

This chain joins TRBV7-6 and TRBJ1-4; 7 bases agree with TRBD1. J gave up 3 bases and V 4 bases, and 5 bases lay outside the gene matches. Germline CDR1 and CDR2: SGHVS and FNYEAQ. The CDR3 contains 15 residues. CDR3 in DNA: TGTGCCAGCAGCTGGTCGACAGGGCCTAATGAAAAACTGTTTTTT. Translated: CASSWSTGPNEKLFF.